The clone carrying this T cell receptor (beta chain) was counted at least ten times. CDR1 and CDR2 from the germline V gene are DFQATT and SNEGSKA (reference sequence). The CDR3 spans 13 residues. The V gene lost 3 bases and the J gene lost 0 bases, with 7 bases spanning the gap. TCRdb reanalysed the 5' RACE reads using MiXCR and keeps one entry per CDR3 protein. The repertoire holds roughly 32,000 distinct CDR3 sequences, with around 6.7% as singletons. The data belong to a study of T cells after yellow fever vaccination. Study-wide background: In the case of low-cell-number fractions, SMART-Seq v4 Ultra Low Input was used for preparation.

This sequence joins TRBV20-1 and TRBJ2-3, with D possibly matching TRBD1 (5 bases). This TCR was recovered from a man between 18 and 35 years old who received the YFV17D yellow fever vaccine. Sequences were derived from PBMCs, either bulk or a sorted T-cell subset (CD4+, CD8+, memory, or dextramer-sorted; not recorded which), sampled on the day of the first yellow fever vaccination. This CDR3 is CSARDTSTDTQYF. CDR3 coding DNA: TGCAGTGCTAGGGACACTAGCACAGATACGCAGTATTTT.